A single sample gave rise to the 7 T cell receptor beta chains below, sequenced in a study of CD8 T cells in Susac syndrome. RNA in amounts of about 0.5 to 1 ug was reverse transcribed with random hexamers. One entry per CDR3 protein, called by TCRdb with MiXCR from the immunoSEQ multiplex PCR reads. This table holds hundreds of thousands of distinct CDR3 sequences, roughly 93% found once. The sequencing sample was made of CD4+ T cells from PBMCs. The receptors shown here come from a human donor with multiple sclerosis.

This chain connects TRBV29-1 to TRBJ2-1; 14 bases are shared with TRBD2. The CDR3 has 13 residues. V shed 7 bases and J 14 bases; nucleotides not matched to a gene: 10. CDR1 and CDR2 (germline): SQVTM, ANQGSEA. This CDR3 reads CSGRQTSGGAEFF. CDR3 in DNA: TGCAGCGGCCGGCAGACTAGCGGGGGGGCAGAGTTCTTC.

This sequence joins TRBV27 and TRBJ2-1; perhaps TRBD2 as D (5 bases). The germline CDR1 and CDR2 sequences are MNHEY and SMNVEV (reference sequence). This CDR3 is 16 amino acids long. Trimming removed 0 bases at V and 7 bases at J, with 16 bases between. The CDR3, as DNA: TGTGCCAGCAGTTTATCCTCATTGGGGTCGGGGAATGAGCAGTTCTTC. This codes for CASSLSSLGSGNEQFF.

The V call is TRBV29-1, the J call TRBJ1-2; D is unclear. The germline V gene encodes CDR1 SQVTM and CDR2 ANQGSEA. Trimming took 5 bases from V and 1 from J, leaving 5 bases between them. The CDR3 totals 11 residues. This CDR3 reads CSVRVNYGYTF. CDR3 in DNA: TGCAGCGTTCGAGTTAACTATGGCTACACCTTC.

The chain couples TRBV12-3 or TRBV12-4 to TRBJ2-2, with D perhaps matching TRBD2 (6 bases). This CDR3 contains 16 residues. V lost 5 bases to trimming and J lost 4 bases, with 17 bases between them. The CDR3 protein is CASSPGGILSTGELFF. The CDR3 nucleotides are TGTGCCAGCAGTCCTGGGGGGATCTTAAGCACCGGGGAGCTGTTTTTT.

This sequence joins TRBV19 and TRBJ1-2; D is uncertain. The V gene lost 5 bases and the J gene lost 4 bases, with 14 bases spanning the gap. The CDR3 spans 14 residues. Looked up from germline, CDR1 is LNHDA and CDR2 is SQIVND (reference sequence). The CDR3 DNA follows: TGTGCCAGTAGTCGTGGTAGGGCGGGCTATGGCTACACCTTC. Protein product: CASSRGRAGYGYTF.

The V call is TRBV5-6, the J call TRBJ2-6, with 8 bases identical to TRBD1. There are 19 residues in the CDR3. Germline V CDR1 and CDR2: SGHDT, YYEEEE. V dropped 5 bases and J dropped 0; count of bases not matched to a gene: 13. The CDR3 is CASRLLGQVGFSGANVLTF. The DNA for the CDR3 is TGTGCCAGCAGGCTGTTGGGACAGGTGGGATTCTCTGGGGCCAACGTCCTGACTTTC.

The chain combines TRBV10-3 with TRBJ1-4; D unresolved. The CDR3 covers 13 residues. Germline-derived CDR1 and CDR2 are ENHRY and SYGVKD. The V end was cut by 3 bases, the J end by 8 bases, with 10 bases between. CDR3 DNA sequence: TGTGCCATCAGTGAAACGGGCGCGGAAAAACTGTTTTTT. Its translation is CAISETGAEKLFF.